What follows describes a single T cell receptor beta chain. The antigen is not known. The data belong to a study of shared clonotypes between healthy human individuals. Study as a whole: Those who served as donors were a couple of women and three men between the ages of 18 and 49. For every donor, three CD4 naive, three CD4 memory, two CD8 naive and one CD8 memory plates were used. Findings and limits, study-wide: Larger richness was generally estimated for naive than memory subsets. The sharing of about 5.3% of naive CD4 clonotypes was seen across a few donors.

Positively selected for CCR7, the CD45RO-negative cells used as naive CD8 cells excluded terminally differentiated effector memory CD45RA+ cells. Repertoires were generated with immunoSEQ multiplex PCR, while TCRdb's copy carries only in-frame clones and drops some. The data contain under 2,000,000 clones, about 95% of them singletons. The CDR3 has 13 residues. The germline V gene encodes CDR1 MNHEY and CDR2 SMNVEV (reference sequence). V lost 6 bases, J lost 0 bases, and 6 bases lay in between. The specimen was naive CD8+ T cells sorted from blood. The genes are TRBV27 and TRBJ2-1; D is uncertain. The source is a man between 18 and 29 years old in good health. The CDR3 DNA is TGTGCCAGCAGAGGGAACTCCTACAATGAGCAGTTCTTC. It encodes CASRGNSYNEQFF.